The 8 T cell receptor beta chains listed next were all sequenced from one sample in a study of cytomegalovirus exposure and HLA in healthy donors. The protocol was immunoSEQ multiplex PCR, while the TCRdb copy is restricted to in-frame clones and leaves out a portion. The sample carries 230,000 or so clones, about 86% recorded once. The material sequenced was PBMCs. These TCRs come from a woman between 18 and 30 years old in good health and CMV-seronegative.

This CDR3 reads CASSQDQDLHF. DNA for the CDR3: TGCGCCAGCAGCCAAGATCAAGACTTACATTTT. The rearrangement uses TRBV4-1 and TRBJ1-5; no clear D. The CDR3 is 11 residues long. Per germline, CDR1 MGHRA and CDR2 YSYEKL. V was pared by 0 bases and J by 16 bases, with 10 bases between.

J is TRBJ1-1 and V is TRBV29-1; D unclear. The CDR3 runs 12 residues. Germline CDR1 is SQVTM and CDR2 is ANQGSEA. V was cut by 5 bases and J by 0 bases, with 7 bases left in between. Written as DNA, the CDR3 is TGCAGCGTTTTAGACATGAACACTGAAGCTTTCTTT. Translating gives CSVLDMNTEAFF.

This chain uses TRBV30 with TRBJ1-1, with D tentatively TRBD1 (6 bases). The CDR3 runs 13 residues. V lost 2 bases and J 7 bases, leaving 14 bases between the germline ends. Germline V CDR1 and CDR2: GTSNPN, SVGIG (reference sequence). CDR3 loop: CAWSTGTQYEAFF. Here the CDR3 DNA reads TGTGCCTGGAGTACCGGGACACAATATGAAGCTTTCTTT. Drawing the rest from reference TRBV30 and TRBJ1-1, the complete variable domain is SQTIHQWPATLVQPVGSPLSLECTVEGTSNPNLYWYRQAAGRGLQLLFYSVGIGQISSEVPQNLSASRPQDRQFILSSKKLLLSDSGFYLCAWSTGTQYEAFFGQGTRLTVV.

This clone appeared a single time. V is TRBV6-1 and J is TRBJ1-4; D is possibly TRBD1 (6 bases). CDR3 length: 15 amino acids. Trimming took 4 bases from V and 6 from J, leaving 15 bases between them. The germline V gene encodes CDR1 MNHNS and CDR2 SASEGT. For the CDR3, the DNA is TGTGCCAGCAGTGCAGGAACAGGGCAATATGAAAAACTGTTTTTT. Amino acid sequence: CASSAGTGQYEKLFF.

This clone has just one count. This chain uses TRBV30 with TRBJ1-4; 8 bases are shared with TRBD1. CDR1 is GTSNPN, CDR2 SVGIG, per germline (reference sequence). V shed 0 bases and J 10 bases; nucleotides not matched to a gene: 16. The CDR3 spans 17 residues. DNA of the CDR3: TGTGCCTGGAGTGTACCGTCCCCAGGGGGCGGGCTGGTAAAACTGTTTTTT. Translating it yields CAWSVPSPGGGLVKLFF.

This chain joins TRBV16 and TRBJ2-7; D perhaps matches TRBD1 (6 bases). Germline V gene lookup returns CDR1 KGHSY and CDR2 FQNENV. The CDR3 is 15 amino acids. V was trimmed by 1 base and J by 0 bases, leaving 10 bases between them. The CDR3 nucleotides are TGTGCCAGCAGCCAATATGGGACAAGCTCCTACGAGCAGTACTTC. It codes for CASSQYGTSSYEQYF.

CDR3 in DNA: TGCGCCAGCAGCCAAGGCGTATCAGCTTTCTTT. It codes for CASSQGVSAFF. This chain connects TRBV4-1 to TRBJ1-1; no reliable D call. The CDR3 sequence is 11 residues long. Germline V lookup: CDR1 MGHRA, CDR2 YSYEKL. Trimming took off 1 base at V and 10 bases at J, with 7 bases between the two ends.

The chain links TRBV28 to TRBJ1-1; 9 nucleotides align to TRBD1. Germline trimming cut 6 bases from V and 1 base from J; bases unmatched to any gene: 6. This CDR3 spans 15 amino acids. CDR1 is MDHEN, CDR2 SYDVKM, per germline. The CDR3 loop is CASSPGQGRNTEAFF. CDR3 nucleotide sequence: TGTGCCAGCAGCCCGGGACAGGGCAGGAACACTGAAGCTTTCTTT. Drawing the rest from reference TRBV28 and TRBJ1-1, the complete variable domain is DVKVTQSSRYLVKRTGEKVFLECVQDMDHENMFWYRQDPGLGLRLIYFSYDVKMKEKGDIPEGYSVSREKKERFSLILESASTNQTSMYLCASSPGQGRNTEAFFGQGTRLTVV.